Listed below are T cell receptor beta chains from one sample, sequenced in a study of T cell responses to AZD1222 COVID-19 vaccine. Measured with immunoSEQ multiplex PCR; TCRdb has only the in-frame clones, and not every one. The table includes 140,000 or so clones, just over 90% detected once. The input for sequencing was peripheral blood, taken on day 0 of AZD1222 vaccination. Receptor source: an adult in good health. The CDR3 runs from the conserved cysteine through the conserved F or W. Each record gives: J gene, V gene, clone size, D gene, CDR3 protein, CDR3 DNA. A D gene is named only where the DNA matches it firmly. Expanded clones get a size class; other rows say once, few or many, or leave the size out.

TRBJ2-3 | TRBV2 | NA | TRBD1 | CASSEWTGADTQYF | TGTGCCAGCAGTGAGTGGACAGGGGCAGATACGCAGTATTTT
TRBJ2-1 | TRBV5-1 | NA | NA | CASSLSNEQFF | TGCGCCAGCAGCTTGAGTAATGAGCAGTTCTTC
TRBJ1-1 | TRBV5-1 | few | NA | CASSLAGGMNTEAFF | TGCGCCAGCAGCTTGGCCGGGGGCATGAACACTGAAGCTTTCTTT
TRBJ2-5 | TRBV7-9 | NA | TRBD2 | CASSPTSGGGTQYF | TGTGCCAGCAGCCCGACTAGCGGGGGTGGGACCCAGTACTTC
TRBJ1-3 | TRBV18 | NA | NA | CASSGLDLTIYF | TGTGCCAGTTCGGGGCTGGACCTAACCATATATTTT
TRBJ2-5 | TRBV10-3 | once | TRBD2 | CAIRLAGNQETQYF | TGTGCCATCAGGTTAGCGGGGAATCAAGAGACCCAGTACTTC
TRBJ1-5 | TRBV18 | NA | NA | CASSLYNQPQHF | TGTGCCAGCTCACTGTACAATCAGCCCCAGCATTTT
TRBJ2-2 | TRBV28 | NA | NA | CASSSPGTDGTGELFF | TGTGCCAGCAGTAGTCCCGGGACCGACGGCACCGGGGAGCTGTTTTTT
TRBJ2-7 | TRBV9 | NA | NA | CASSVDQGEVSYEQYF | TGTGCCAGCAGCGTAGATCAGGGGGAGGTTTCCTACGAGCAGTACTTC
TRBJ1-2 | TRBV5-1 | NA | NA | CASSLAEGRGYTF | TGCGCCAGCAGCTTGGCCGAGGGTCGGGGCTACACCTTC
TRBJ1-5 | TRBV19 | NA | NA | CASSIGGTTDYSNQPQHF | TGTGCCAGTAGTATAGGAGGAACGACTGATTATAGCAATCAGCCCCAGCATTTT
TRBJ1-2 | TRBV4-3 | few | TRBD1 | CASSQAGQAAVSFYGYTF | TGCGCCAGCAGCCAAGCTGGACAGGCCGCCGTGTCGTTCTATGGCTACACCTTC
TRBJ2-3 | TRBV4-3 | NA | NA | CASSQDDSSDTQYF | TGCGCCAGCAGCCAAGATGACTCCTCGGATACGCAGTATTTT
TRBJ1-6 | TRBV5-6 | few | NA | CASSTGLDAESPLHF | TGTGCCAGCAGCACCGGACTCGATGCCGAATCACCCCTCCACTTT
TRBJ1-2 | TRBV30 | NA | NA | CAWSGGIGYGYTF | TGTGCCTGGAGTGGGGGGATAGGCTATGGCTACACCTTC
TRBJ1-1 | TRBV6-1 | few | NA | CASREVAMNTEAFF | TGTGCCAGCAGGGAAGTAGCAATGAACACTGAAGCTTTCTTT
TRBJ2-5 | TRBV19 | NA | NA | CASSIGRAQETQYF | TGTGCCAGTAGCATTGGACGGGCTCAAGAGACCCAGTACTTC
TRBJ1-3 | TRBV7-2 | NA | TRBD1 | CASSIQGAGNTIYF | TGTGCCAGCAGCATACAGGGGGCTGGAAACACCATATATTTT
TRBJ1-2 | TRBV3-1/TRBV3-2 | NA | NA | CASSHGTLVSYGYTF | TGTGCCAGCAGCCACGGGACACTGGTCTCCTATGGCTACACCTTC
TRBJ2-3 | TRBV4-3 | NA | TRBD2 | CASSQNPGLAGGDTQYF | TGCGCCAGCAGCCAAAACCCGGGACTAGCGGGGGGAGATACGCAGTATTTT
TRBJ1-5 | TRBV20-1 | NA | NA | CSASSANQPQHF | TGCAGTGCTAGTAGCGCCAATCAGCCCCAGCATTTT
TRBJ2-1 | TRBV18 | NA | TRBD2 | CASSPSGGGMEQFF | TGTGCCAGCTCACCGTCGGGGGGGGGAATGGAGCAGTTCTTC
TRBJ1-2 | TRBV28 | NA | TRBD1 | CASSWDRNYGYTF | TGTGCCAGCAGTTGGGACAGGAACTATGGCTACACCTTC
TRBJ1-5 | TRBV19 | NA | NA | CASSRVNQPQHF | TGTGCCAGTAGTAGGGTGAATCAGCCCCAGCATTTT
TRBJ2-1 | TRBV9 | NA | NA | CASSVVPGGGASYNEQFF | TGTGCCAGCAGCGTAGTTCCGGGGGGCGGGGCCTCCTACAATGAGCAGTTCTTC
TRBJ1-1 | TRBV19 | NA | NA | CASTRGLNTEAFF | TGTGCCAGTACCAGGGGCCTGAACACTGAAGCTTTCTTT
TRBJ2-7 | TRBV11-1 | NA | NA | CASSVTASYEQYF | TGTGCCAGCAGCGTCACAGCTTCCTACGAGCAGTACTTC
TRBJ2-2 | TRBV14 | NA | NA | CASSPQARALTGELFF | TGTGCCAGCAGCCCCCAGGCCAGGGCGCTCACCGGGGAGCTGTTTTTT
TRBJ2-3 | TRBV6-4 | NA | TRBD2 | CASSKLAGITDTQYF | TGTGCCAGCTCAAAACTAGCGGGGATCACAGATACGCAGTATTTT
TRBJ2-1 | TRBV3-1/TRBV3-2 | NA | NA | CASSPPQGPNNEQFF | TGTGCCAGCAGCCCGCCCCAGGGGCCAAACAATGAGCAGTTCTTC
TRBJ1-2 | TRBV5-4 | once | NA | CASSLAGSFNYGYTF | TGTGCCAGCAGCTTGGCCGGCAGCTTTAACTATGGCTACACCTTC
TRBJ1-1 | TRBV6-2/TRBV6-3 | NA | NA | CASSPTRNTEAFF | TGTGCCAGCAGTCCGACACGGAACACTGAAGCTTTCTTT
TRBJ1-5 | TRBV25-1 | NA | NA | CASSEDRQAIDPQHF | TGTGCCAGCAGTGAAGACCGGCAGGCGATCGACCCCCAGCATTTT
TRBJ2-1 | TRBV2 | NA | NA | CASSVLQKPYNEQFF | TGTGCCAGCAGTGTCCTCCAGAAACCCTACAATGAGCAGTTCTTC
TRBJ1-1 | TRBV7-9 | NA | NA | CASSRHRDLNTEAFF | TGTGCCAGCAGCCGACACAGGGATTTGAACACTGAAGCTTTCTTT
TRBJ2-2 | TRBV7-6 | NA | NA | CASSFGHDAGELFF | TGTGCCAGCAGCTTCGGACATGATGCCGGGGAGCTGTTTTTT
TRBJ1-2 | TRBV2 | NA | NA | CASSEEGRYYYGYTF | TGTGCCAGCAGTGAAGAGGGCCGATACTACTATGGCTACACCTTC
TRBJ1-5 | TRBV28 | NA | NA | CASSLRSHQPQHF | TGTGCCAGCAGTTTACGGTCCCATCAGCCCCAGCATTTT
TRBJ1-2 | TRBV12-5 | NA | NA | CASGHPVMRGYTF | TGTGCTAGTGGGCATCCGGTTATGCGGGGCTACACCTTC
TRBJ1-2 | TRBV14 | NA | NA | CASSQLSGANYGYTF | TGTGCCAGCAGCCAATTGTCTGGAGCTAACTATGGCTACACCTTC
TRBJ2-3 | TRBV5-1 | NA | NA | CASSLGQLTSTDTQYF | TGCGCCAGCAGCTTGGGACAGTTGACTAGCACAGATACGCAGTATTTT
TRBJ2-1 | TRBV24-1 | NA | NA | CATSDTGLTLDKQFF | TGTGCCACCAGTGATACGGGACTTACATTAGATAAGCAGTTCTTC
TRBJ1-4 | TRBV7-2 | NA | NA | CASSLGGSWNEKLFF | TGTGCCAGCAGCTTAGGTGGATCTTGGAATGAAAAACTGTTTTTT
TRBJ2-1 | TRBV7-9 | NA | NA | CASTDDTSSYNEQFF | TGTGCCAGCACCGACGACACGAGCTCCTACAATGAGCAGTTCTTC
TRBJ2-1 | TRBV11-2 | NA | NA | CASSFLFLRTTNNEQFF | TGTGCCAGCAGCTTTTTATTTCTTAGGACTACCAACAATGAGCAGTTCTTC
TRBJ1-6 | TRBV9 | NA | TRBD1 | CASSVKTGPTGSPLHF | TGTGCCAGCAGCGTTAAGACAGGGCCAACGGGTTCACCCCTCCACTTT
TRBJ2-5 | TRBV19 | NA | NA | CASSTGTLETQYF | TGTGCCAGTAGTACCGGGACGTTAGAGACCCAGTACTTC
TRBJ1-2 | TRBV5-1 | once | TRBD1 | CASSWGTGASGGYTF | TGCGCCAGCAGCTGGGGGACAGGGGCTTCCGGTGGCTACACCTTC
TRBJ1-1 | TRBV12-5 | NA | NA | CASRRTDTEAFF | TGTGCTAGTAGGAGGACGGACACTGAAGCTTTCTTT
TRBJ2-1 | TRBV6-2/TRBV6-3 | NA | NA | CASSFVNEQFF | TGTGCCAGCAGTTTCGTGAATGAGCAGTTCTTC
TRBJ2-7 | TRBV5-1 | few | NA | CASSLVSYEQYF | TGCGCCAGCAGCTTGGTCTCCTACGAGCAGTACTTC
TRBJ2-1 | TRBV29-1 | few | NA | CSVVSLSSYNEQFF | TGCAGCGTTGTTTCATTGAGCTCCTACAATGAGCAGTTCTTC